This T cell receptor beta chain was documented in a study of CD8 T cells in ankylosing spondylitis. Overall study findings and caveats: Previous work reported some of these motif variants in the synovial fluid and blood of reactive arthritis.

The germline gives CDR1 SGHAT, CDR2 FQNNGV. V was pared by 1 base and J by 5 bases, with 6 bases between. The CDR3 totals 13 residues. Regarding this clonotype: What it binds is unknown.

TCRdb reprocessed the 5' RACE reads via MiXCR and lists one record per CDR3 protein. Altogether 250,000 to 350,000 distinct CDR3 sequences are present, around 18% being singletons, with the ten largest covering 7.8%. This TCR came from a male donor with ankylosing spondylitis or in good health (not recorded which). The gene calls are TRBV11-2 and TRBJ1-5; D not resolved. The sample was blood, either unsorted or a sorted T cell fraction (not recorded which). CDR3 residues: CASSLGSYQPQHF. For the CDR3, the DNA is TGTGCCAGCAGCTTAGGGTCCTATCAGCCCCAGCATTTT.